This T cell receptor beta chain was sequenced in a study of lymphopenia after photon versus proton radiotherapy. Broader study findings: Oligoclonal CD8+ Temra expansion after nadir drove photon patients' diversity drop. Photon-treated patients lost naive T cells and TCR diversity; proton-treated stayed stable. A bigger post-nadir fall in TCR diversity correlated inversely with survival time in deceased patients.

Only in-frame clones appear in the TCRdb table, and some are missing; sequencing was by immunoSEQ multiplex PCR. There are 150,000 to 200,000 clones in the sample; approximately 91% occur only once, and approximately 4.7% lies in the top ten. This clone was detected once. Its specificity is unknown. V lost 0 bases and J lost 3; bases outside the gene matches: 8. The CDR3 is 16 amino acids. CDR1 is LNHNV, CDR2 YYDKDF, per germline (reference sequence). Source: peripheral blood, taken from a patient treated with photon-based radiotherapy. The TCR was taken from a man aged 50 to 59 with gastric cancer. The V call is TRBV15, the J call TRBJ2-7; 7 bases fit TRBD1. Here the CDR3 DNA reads TGTGCCACCAGCAGAGAGTATTGGGCAGGGGGCTACGAGCAGTACTTC. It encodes CATSREYWAGGYEQYF.